This passage covers 19 T cell receptor beta chains from one sample sequenced in a study of cytomegalovirus exposure and HLA in healthy donors. Sequenced by immunoSEQ multiplex PCR; TCRdb stores in-frame clones only, minus some. The profile covers over 150,000 clones, with about 96% appearing a single time and 0.89% taken by the ten largest. Sequencing was done on a sample of PBMCs. Receptors were obtained from a woman aged 18-29 years in good health and CMV-seronegative.

The chain couples TRBV7-2 to TRBJ1-4; 8 bases are a match to TRBD1. Germline CDR1 and CDR2: SGHTA and FQGNSA. V shed 5 bases, J shed 8 bases, and the junction held 10 bases outside the gene matches. The length of the CDR3 is 15 residues. CDR3 loop: CASSTQTGVMEKLFF. The CDR3 nucleotides read TGTGCCAGCAGCACACAGACAGGGGTTATGGAAAAACTGTTTTTT.

The gene calls are TRBV7-2 and TRBJ2-5, with TRBD2 matching over 7 bases. This CDR3 is 16 amino acids long. V lost 2 bases, J lost 3 bases, and 9 bases stayed unmatched. CDR1 is SGHTA and CDR2 is FQGNSA in the germline V gene. This CDR3 is CASSLMASGGEETQYF. The DNA for the CDR3 is TGTGCCAGCAGCTTAATGGCTAGCGGAGGAGAAGAGACCCAGTACTTC.

The rearrangement links TRBV13 to TRBJ2-7; D is perhaps TRBD2 (5 bases). CDR1 PRHDT and CDR2 FYEKMQ come from the germline V gene (reference sequence). This CDR3 comprises 14 residues. With 5 bases removed from V and 1 base from J, the gap between germline ends came to 12 bases. In DNA, the CDR3 is TGTGCCAGCAGCCCCAAAGGACTTTCCTACGAGCAGTACTTC. Translated: CASSPKGLSYEQYF. The variable domain in full, completed from reference TRBV13 and TRBJ2-7, reads AAGVIQSPRHLIKEKRETATLKCYPIPRHDTVYWYQQGPGQDPQFLISFYEKMQSDKGSIPDRFSAQQFSDYHSELNMSSLELGDSALYFCASSPKGLSYEQYFGPGTRLTVT.

The chain carries TRBV11-2 and TRBJ2-1; D unclear. The CDR3 contains 14 residues. Germline V lookup: CDR1 SGHAT, CDR2 FQNNGV. Deletions cut 1 base from V and 5 bases from J, with 9 bases between. CDR3 region: CASSLGETHNEQFF. As DNA, the CDR3 is TGTGCCAGCAGCTTAGGTGAGACTCACAATGAGCAGTTCTTC.

The CDR3 loop is CASSPGGALQPQHF. The CDR3 coding sequence is TGCGCCAGCAGCCCCGGGGGAGCTCTACAGCCCCAGCATTTT. The chain recombines TRBV5-1 with TRBJ1-5, with D perhaps TRBD1 (5 bases). The germline CDR1 and CDR2 sequences are SGHRS and YFSETQ. The CDR3 contains 14 residues. V was clipped by 4 bases and J by 7 bases, with 15 bases between them.

This chain joins TRBV6-5 and TRBJ2-3; D ambiguous. V lost 2 bases and J lost 7, with 10 bases in between. This CDR3 is built from 13 residues. CDR1 is MNHEY and CDR2 is SVGAGI in the germline V gene. In nucleotides, the CDR3 is TGTGCCAGCAGTTACCGTGGCAGGAATACGCAGTATTTT. Its protein product is CASSYRGRNTQYF.

The chain links TRBV27 to TRBJ2-1; 8 bases align to TRBD2. This CDR3 has 16 residues. Losses at the gene ends were 0 bases for V and 4 bases for J; bases not matched to a gene: 5. Germline V CDR1 and CDR2: MNHEY, SMNVEV (reference sequence). CDR3 residues: CASSLSAGAIYNEQFF. The CDR3 DNA is TGTGCCAGCAGTTTATCAGCGGGGGCCATATACAATGAGCAGTTCTTC.

The CDR3 DNA follows: TGCGCCAGCGGGGAAGCAGGGGTCCCCTACGAGCAGTACTTC. Encoded protein: CASGEAGVPYEQYF. The chain links TRBV4-1 to TRBJ2-7; the D gene is possibly TRBD1 (6 bases). The CDR3 sequence is 14 residues long. V lost 8 bases and J lost 2, with 16 bases in between. Germline V lookup: CDR1 MGHRA, CDR2 YSYEKL.

This sequence joins TRBV18 and TRBJ2-3; TRBD1 might be the D (6 bases). V was cut by 2 bases and J by 2 bases, with 8 bases left in between. Germline lookup yields CDR1 KGHSH and CDR2 LQKENI. The CDR3 sequence is 14 residues long. The chain's CDR3 is CASSPGQLTDTQYF. For the CDR3, the DNA is TGTGCCAGCTCACCAGGACAGCTCACAGATACGCAGTATTTT.

V is TRBV5-1 and J is TRBJ2-2; D possibly corresponds to TRBD1 (6 bases). The CDR3 totals 15 residues. The V end lost 0 bases, the J end lost 4 bases, and 10 bases lay between the germline ends. Germline CDR1 is SGHRS and CDR2 is YFSETQ. CDR3 DNA sequence: TGCGCCAGCAGCTTGGGTTCAGGGGCCACCGGGGAGCTGTTTTTT. Encoded protein: CASSLGSGATGELFF.

The chain has TRBV4-2 and TRBJ2-3; 16 positions agree with TRBD2. Trimming removed 1 base from V and 1 base from J; junction bases left unmatched: 5. This CDR3 comprises 19 residues. Germline CDR1 reads LGHNA; CDR2 reads YNFKEQ. DNA of the CDR3: TGTGCCAGCAGCCAAGGGGGACTAGCGGGGGGGCCGGGCACAGATACGCAGTATTTT. This gives the protein CASSQGGLAGGPGTDTQYF.

This chain joins TRBV5-1 and TRBJ1-2; D may be TRBD1 (6 bases). CDR3 length: 16 residues. The V gene's germline CDR1 is SGHRS and CDR2 YFSETQ. V lost 4 bases and J 6 bases, leaving 22 bases between the germline ends. The CDR3 loop is CASSHGPQGWGNGYTF. The DNA of the CDR3 is TGCGCCAGCAGCCATGGTCCGCAGGGGTGGGGGAATGGCTACACCTTC.

The chain uses TRBV5-1 and TRBJ2-2; tentative D call: TRBD2 (5 bases). This CDR3 spans 13 amino acids. Looked up from germline, CDR1 is SGHRS and CDR2 is YFSETQ. The V and J ends lost 7 bases and 1 base respectively, with 8 bases between them. The CDR3 coding sequence is TGCGCCAGCGGCAGCGGGAACACCGGGGAGCTGTTTTTT. It translates to CASGSGNTGELFF. The variable domain in full, with the rest retrieved from reference TRBV5-1 and TRBJ2-2, is KAGVTQTPRYLIKTRGQQVTLSCSPISGHRSVSWYQQTPGQGLQFLFEYFSETQRNKGNFPGRFSGRQFSNSRSEMNVSTLELGDSALYLCASGSGNTGELFFGEGSRLTVL.

The genes are TRBV6-6 and TRBJ2-5, with 8 bases fitting TRBD2. CDR1 and CDR2 (germline): MNHNY, SVGAGI (reference sequence). This CDR3 comprises 13 residues. The V gene end was trimmed by 6 bases and the J gene end by 12 bases; junction bases not matched to a gene: 12. In nucleotides, the CDR3 is TGTGCCAGCAGCCCAGGACCGGGGGGGCTTGAGTACTTC. Protein: CASSPGPGGLEYF.

The gene calls are TRBV21-1 and TRBJ2-1; the table's D call, TRBD2, was not checked against the DNA. TRBV21-1 is reported as a pseudogene. This CDR3 spans 16 amino acids. CDR3: CASSKAYGLAVNEQFF. CDR3 coding DNA: TGTGCCAGCAGCAAAGCGTATGGACTAGCGGTGAATGAGCAGTTCTTC.

This rearrangement joins TRBV29-1 to TRBJ1-2, with 9 bases identical to TRBD1. V was pared by 3 bases and J by 7 bases, with 6 bases of the junction left unmatched. This CDR3 spans 13 amino acids. The germline gives CDR1 SQVTM, CDR2 ANQGSEA. CDR3 coding DNA: TGCAGCGTTGAGGGACAGGGACAGGTTGGCTACACCTTC. It is translated as CSVEGQGQVGYTF.

The chain combines TRBV10-3 with TRBJ1-5; the D is unclear. The CDR3 loop spans 15 amino acids. Per germline, CDR1 ENHRY and CDR2 SYGVKD. V lost 7 bases and J 7 bases, leaving 20 bases between the germline ends. The CDR3 protein is CAITPQAGSGQPQHF. CDR3 DNA: TGTGCCATCACCCCTCAGGCGGGTTCTGGACAGCCCCAGCATTTT.

The chain is built from TRBV6-1 and TRBJ2-7; a possible D gene is TRBD1 (5 bases). V lost 10 bases and J lost 6, with 19 bases in between. CDR3 length: 13 residues. The germline gives CDR1 MNHNS, CDR2 SASEGT. CDR3 sequence (DNA): TGTGCCAACTCAGATCAGGGCGGCAGCGAGCAGTACTTC. Protein product: CANSDQGGSEQYF.

The chain joins TRBV6-5 to TRBJ2-7; TRBD2 matches at 7 bases. This CDR3 region has 15 residues. CDR1 MNHEY and CDR2 SVGAGI come from the germline V gene. Trimming took 2 bases from V and 2 from J; bases not matched to a gene: 6. DNA of the CDR3: TGTGCCAGCAGTTACGATTGGGGGGGTCCCTACGAGCAGTACTTC. Translating it yields CASSYDWGGPYEQYF.